Listed below are T cell receptor beta chains from one sample, sequenced in a study of Ad26.COV2.S vaccination and SARS-CoV-2 variants. This table comes from immunoSEQ multiplex PCR, and its TCRdb copy is limited to in-frame clones, with some not included. The sample has around 270,000 clones; around nine tenths are singletons. The source was peripheral blood, collected in a trial of Ad26.COV2.S vaccine versus placebo. Every receptor here comes from a person between 18 and 65 years old who received the Ad26.COV2.S COVID-19 vaccine or a placebo. Both conserved end residues are trimmed from each CDR3. The size entry is marked missing in some rows and otherwise reads once, few, many or a size class.

size	V	J	CDR3
.	TRBV19	TRBJ2-3	ASTLRGASTDTQY
.	TRBV2	TRBJ2-1	ASSDVRDEGYEQF
.	TRBV6-1	TRBJ2-3	ASSEAGRAYTDTQY
once	TRBV7-8	TRBJ2-5	ASSLGRWGRETQY
once	TRBV4-2	TRBJ2-3	ASSHGRGLQLEDTQY
.	TRBV27	TRBJ1-4	ASSARDSLNEKLF
.	TRBV4-1	TRBJ1-4	ASSQVEIGELF
.	TRBV11-1	TRBJ2-5	ASSQDWRGRETQY
.	TRBV5-6	TRBJ1-2	ASSGGDVLNYGYT
once	TRBV2	TRBJ1-5	ASSSTGFNQPQH
.	TRBV6-1	TRBJ1-1	ASSADRRGSVITEAF
.	TRBV19	TRBJ1-5	ASSMGQGAIQPQH
.	TRBV7-2	TRBJ2-1	ASSSPGLQGFSYNEQF
.	TRBV6-2/TRBV6-3	TRBJ2-3	ASSQQGTFTDTQY
once	TRBV27	TRBJ1-2	ASSLSNRAFYGYT
.	TRBV28	TRBJ2-1	ASSSGGPRDEQF
.	TRBV7-9	TRBJ2-1	ASSPGLARYGEQF
.	TRBV4-2	TRBJ1-1	ASSQDRRDDTEAF
.	TRBV4-1	TRBJ1-1	ASSQVQGPLTEAF
.	TRBV30	TRBJ2-1	AWSGLTASYNEQF
.	TRBV5-1	TRBJ2-1	ASSAYNEQF
.	TRBV3-1/TRBV3-2	TRBJ1-2	ASRQQGLVVYT
.	TRBV21-1	TRBJ1-4	ASSKRGGDPTLRGQSEKLF
.	TRBV10-3	TRBJ2-7	AISESLPDEQY
.	TRBV4-3	TRBJ2-3	ASSQDEREGRTQY
.	TRBV4-3	TRBJ1-6	ASSQEWNSYNSPLH
.	TRBV7-9	TRBJ1-4	ASSSGTGYEKLF
.	TRBV3-1/TRBV3-2	TRBJ1-2	ASSQDLGRLYGYT
.	TRBV2	TRBJ2-1	ASSVVGLTFYNEQF
.	TRBV4-1	TRBJ2-3	ASSLQGSDTQY
.	TRBV5-1	TRBJ2-5	ASSLVAGDGETQY
once	TRBV6-6	TRBJ1-1	ASAFRGARTEAF
few	TRBV5-1	TRBJ2-1	ASSLGGTISHNEQF
few	TRBV20-1	TRBJ1-1	SASGAGVSTEAF
.	TRBV11-2	TRBJ2-2	ASSSLTGFGGELF
few	TRBV4-1	TRBJ1-5	ASSQDGGSQPQH
.	TRBV9	TRBJ2-7	ASSPRRTTYEQY
once	TRBV5-6	TRBJ2-7	ASSLLDRARSQQY
.	TRBV7-9	TRBJ2-7	ASTSSPGQLRHEQY
.	TRBV4-1	TRBJ2-2	ASKREGRTGELF
.	TRBV4-2	TRBJ1-1	ASSRLGDGTEAF
.	TRBV7-9	TRBJ2-1	ASSPRPKAGGGNNEQF
.	TRBV4-3	TRBJ2-3	ASSQDRGLAGDTQY
.	TRBV2	TRBJ2-1	ASSASGGLYNEQF
.	TRBV19	TRBJ1-5	ASSPSEGLNQPQH
once	TRBV7-9	TRBJ1-2	ASSPDGGKDYT
few	TRBV6-5	TRBJ1-4	ASSYSRTGPNEKLF
.	TRBV18	TRBJ2-3	ASSPGADTQY
.	TRBV6-1	TRBJ2-1	ASSEAPPLLPEQF
.	TRBV6-2/TRBV6-3	TRBJ1-4	ASSYGDRGGLSEKLF
.	TRBV3-1/TRBV3-2	TRBJ2-1	ASSHPQLAGGYNEQF
.	TRBV7-9	TRBJ2-4	ASRSLGGSTKNIQY
.	TRBV7-3	TRBJ2-1	ASSPRGTSGLHEQF
.	TRBV7-9	TRBJ1-6	ASSFVSPLH
.	TRBV6-5	TRBJ1-2	ASSSPGQNYGYT
.	TRBV18	TRBJ1-6	ASSPNLGGSFNSPLH
once	TRBV5-6	TRBJ2-5	ASSSRVAETQY
.	TRBV5-1	TRBJ2-3	ASSYNRDTQY
.	TRBV18	TRBJ2-5	ASSPSPTGKETQY